This T cell receptor beta chain was documented in a study of T cell repertoires in cytomegalovirus infection. Study information: CMV epitopes used comprised recently identified HLA-C-restricted ones and well-studied HLA-B-restricted ones. It can be stated that public TCR beta signatures indicated CMV infection as well as a matching HLA type. General study results and limits: The ex vivo response was dominated by HLA-C-restricted CMV-specific TCR beta clonotypes.

This clonotype was counted only a few times. Its antigen is not identified. TCRdb recomputed calls from the reads with MiXCR, one row per CDR3 protein. The data contain 750,000 to 900,000 distinct CDR3 sequences, approximately 32% of them singletons. The sample was cultured CD8+ T cells from PBMCs, taken from culture after CMV antigen stimulation. This sequence originates from a human donor in good health (CMV status not recorded). Some clones in this sample may be carry-over from other donors' samples.

CDR3 sequence: CASSAEGSSGLFF. The CDR3, as DNA: TGTGCCAGCAGCGCAGAGGGGTCGAGCGGACTGTTTTTT. V and J are TRBV7-9 and TRBJ1-4; D is perhaps TRBD1 (5 bases). Trimming took off 5 bases at V and 13 bases at J, with 17 bases between the two ends. CDR1 and CDR2 (germline): SEHNR, FQNEAQ (reference sequence). The CDR3 is made up of 13 amino acids.